These 20 T cell receptor beta chains originate from one sample sequenced in a study of identical twins. TCRdb fed the 5' RACE reads into MiXCR, producing one record per CDR3 protein. The repertoire holds 1.5 million to 2 million distinct CDR3 sequences, with more than 30% as singletons. What was sequenced was cord blood. The source is a newborn girl in good health.

The chain is built from TRBV12-3 or TRBV12-4 and TRBJ2-4; a possible D gene is TRBD2 (6 bases). The CDR3 runs to 16 residues. V was pared by 0 bases and J by 0 bases, with 9 bases between. The CDR3 nucleotides are TGTGCCAGCAGTTTAGCCCCGGGACTAGCCAAAAACATTCAGTACTTC. It is translated as CASSLAPGLAKNIQYF.

CDR3 sequence reads: CASSRGTTIYYNEQFF. The CDR3 DNA is TGTGCCAGCAGCCGAGGGACTACGATTTACTACAATGAGCAGTTCTTC. J is TRBJ2-1 and V is TRBV3-1; the match to TRBD2 covers 7 bases. J gave up 3 bases and V 4 bases, and 9 bases lay outside the gene matches. Germline V gene sequence: CDR1 LGHDT, CDR2 YNNKEL (reference sequence). The length of the CDR3 is 16 residues.

The CDR3 region has the DNA TGTGCCAGCAGCTTTCTCGCGACCGGATCCTACGAGCAGTACTTC. Translated: CASSFLATGSYEQYF. V and J are TRBV7-9 and TRBJ2-7; no reliable D call. The CDR3 consists of 15 residues. CDR1 is SEHNR, CDR2 FQNEAQ, per germline (reference sequence). Between the trimmed V and J ends, which lost 3 bases and 1 base, there was a span of 13 bases.

In this sample, this clonotype turned up many times. The CDR3: CASRTGTKPPYEQYF. CDR3 in DNA: TGTGCCAGCAGAACAGGGACAAAACCCCCCTACGAGCAGTACTTC. The V and J genes are TRBV4-2 and TRBJ2-7, with a tentative D call TRBD1 (6 bases). V dropped 6 bases and J dropped 2 bases, with 17 bases sitting between them. The CDR3 has 15 amino acids. Germline lookup yields CDR1 LGHNA and CDR2 YNFKEQ.

The chain combines TRBV20-1 with TRBJ2-7; the D gene could be TRBD1 or TRBD2 (6 bases each). The CDR3 loop spans 14 amino acids. Germline V gene lookup returns CDR1 DFQATT and CDR2 SNEGSKA (reference sequence). Trimming cost V 4 bases and J 0 bases, with 13 bases left between them. CDR3 amino acids: CSATNGGLSYEQYF. The CDR3 DNA reads TGCAGTGCTACCAACGGGGGCCTCTCCTACGAGCAGTACTTC.

This clonotype was counted a few times. The CDR3 DNA sequence: TGTGCCAGCAGTTTAGGGGGGCGAGGTTTCTACGAGCAGTACTTC. Translating it yields CASSLGGRGFYEQYF. This chain connects TRBV27 to TRBJ2-7; D may correspond to TRBD1 or TRBD2 (6 bases each). The CDR3 is made up of 15 amino acids. CDR1 and CDR2 (germline): MNHEY, SMNVEV (reference sequence). The V end lost 2 bases, the J end lost 3 bases, and 14 bases lay between the germline ends.

The rearrangement uses TRBV9 and TRBJ2-4; possibly TRBD2 for D (6 bases). The J call is uncertain, as TRBJ2-7 better fits the DNA end. The CDR3 is made up of 14 amino acids. Germline loops: CDR1 SGDLS, CDR2 YYNGEE. The CDR3 here is CASSVDGTGDEQYF. The CDR3, as DNA: TGTGCCAGCAGCGTAGATGGGACTGGTGACGAGCAGTACTTC.

The chain links TRBV15 to TRBJ1-5; 7 nucleotides line up with TRBD1. Germline V gene lookup returns CDR1 LNHNV and CDR2 YYDKDF (reference sequence). The CDR3 sequence is 14 residues long. The V and J ends lost 9 bases and 3 bases, in that order; junction bases with no gene match: 8. The CDR3 loop is CATDNQGVNQPQHF. In DNA, the CDR3 is TGTGCCACAGATAATCAGGGGGTCAATCAGCCCCAGCATTTT.

This chain uses TRBV3-1 with TRBJ2-1, with D perhaps TRBD2 (6 bases). This CDR3 is built from 17 residues. Germline V gene sequence: CDR1 LGHDT, CDR2 YNNKEL (reference sequence). The V end lost 2 bases, the J end lost 7 bases, and 21 bases lay between the germline ends. CDR3 region: CASSQRAGPLFWNEQFF. The CDR3 DNA reads TGTGCCAGCAGCCAAAGGGCGGGACCGCTATTTTGGAATGAGCAGTTCTTC.

The table lists this clonotype with many counts. This chain connects TRBV20-1 to TRBJ2-7; TRBD2 matches 9 bases. Germline V gene sequence: CDR1 DFQATT, CDR2 SNEGSKA (reference sequence). J was trimmed by 4 bases and V by 3 bases; bases with no gene match: 7. There are 14 residues in the CDR3. CDR3 DNA sequence: TGCAGTGCTAGGGGGGAGCGGGAGGTTTACGAGCAGTACTTC. It codes for CSARGEREVYEQYF.

The sample holds a few counts of this clonotype. The chain joins TRBV2 to TRBJ2-7, with D unresolved. Germline V CDR1 and CDR2: SNHLY, FYNNEI. V dropped 6 bases and J dropped 3 bases, with 9 bases sitting between them. This CDR3 is built from 12 residues. The CDR3 is CASRDGFYEQYF. CDR3 in DNA: TGTGCCAGCAGGGACGGATTCTACGAGCAGTACTTC.

This clonotype was seen a few times. The DNA of the CDR3 is TGTGCCAGCAGCCATACGGGAGAGTCCCCCTACGAGCAGTACTTC. Protein: CASSHTGESPYEQYF. V gene TRBV14 combines with J gene TRBJ2-7; the D gene is possibly TRBD2 (6 bases). The germline V gene encodes CDR1 SGHDN and CDR2 FVKESK. Trimming removed 3 bases from V and 2 bases from J, with 14 bases in between. The CDR3 consists of 15 residues. Complete variable domain (other parts from reference TRBV14 and TRBJ2-7): EAGVTQFPSHSVIEKGQTVTLRCDPISGHDNLYWYRRVMGKEIKFLLHFVKESKQDESGMPNNRFLAERTGGTYSTLKVQPAELEDSGVYFCASSHTGESPYEQYFGPGTRLTVT.

In its sample, this clonotype was seen a few times. The chain joins TRBV24-1 to TRBJ2-3; D possibly corresponds to TRBD1 (6 bases). CDR3 size: 14 residues. In germline, CDR1 is KGHDR, CDR2 SFDVKD. The V gene lost 7 bases and the J gene lost 0 bases, with 10 bases spanning the gap. CDR3 coding DNA: TGTGCCACCAGGGACAGTGCTAGCACAGATACGCAGTATTTT. It is translated as CATRDSASTDTQYF.

The chain carries TRBV10-1 and TRBJ2-1; TRBD1 aligns across 8 bases. CDR1 and CDR2 from the germline V gene are WNHNN and SYGVQD (reference sequence). This CDR3 region has 14 residues. V trimming: 3 bases; J trimming: 10 bases; junction bases outside the gene matches: 8. The DNA for the CDR3 is TGCGCCAGCAGTGACAGGGGGCAAGGCTACGAGCAGTTCTTC. It specifies CASSDRGQGYEQFF.

This sequence joins TRBV25-1 and TRBJ1-2; D is possibly TRBD1 (5 bases). This CDR3 contains 13 residues. V was shortened by 5 bases and J by 6 bases, with 13 bases between the two germline ends. From germline, CDR1 is MGHDK and CDR2 SYGVNS. The CDR3 bases are TGTGCCAGCAGTCCCGGGACCGATAATGGCTACACCTTC. This sequence encodes CASSPGTDNGYTF.

This clonotype was observed a handful of times. The V gene is TRBV24-1, the J gene TRBJ1-5, with 9 nucleotides matching TRBD1. Germline V gene lookup returns CDR1 KGHDR and CDR2 SFDVKD. The ends lost 4 bases at V and 6 bases at J; junction bases unmatched: 0. The CDR3 runs to 13 residues. CDR3 in DNA: TGTGCCACCAGTGAGACAGGGGGTCAGCCCCAGCATTTT. Translating it yields CATSETGGQPQHF.

J is TRBJ2-3 and V is TRBV2; maybe TRBD1 (6 bases). Trimming pared 4 bases from V and 0 bases from J, leaving 11 bases between. The V gene's germline CDR1 is SNHLY and CDR2 FYNNEI. CDR3 size: 15 residues. The CDR3 region is CASSAWGLSTDTQYF. CDR3 coding DNA: TGTGCCAGCAGTGCCTGGGGGCTTAGCACAGATACGCAGTATTTT.

This clonotype was seen just once. This chain connects TRBV2 to TRBJ1-2; D is perhaps TRBD1 (6 bases). The CDR3 runs to 18 residues. The V gene's germline CDR1 is SNHLY and CDR2 FYNNEI. The V end lost 5 bases, the J end lost 2 bases, and 24 bases lay between the germline ends. The CDR3 coding sequence is TGTGCCAGCAGTTTAAACCGGGACCCAAGGGGGATAAACTATGGCTACACCTTC. It encodes CASSLNRDPRGINYGYTF.

V is TRBV19 and J is TRBJ1-2, with 8 bases that match TRBD1. This CDR3 comprises 16 residues. Trimming cost V 1 base and J 5 bases; bases outside gene matches: 9. From germline, CDR1 is LNHDA and CDR2 SQIVND (reference sequence). Here the CDR3 reads CASSIVVRGLKYGYTF. The CDR3 coding sequence is TGTGCCAGTAGTATAGTAGTCAGGGGGCTGAAGTATGGCTACACCTTC. Complete variable domain (other parts from reference TRBV19 and TRBJ1-2): DGGITQSPKYLFRKEGQNVTLSCEQNLNHDAMYWYRQDPGQGLRLIYYSQIVNDFQKGDIAEGYSVSREKKESFPLTVTSAQKNPTAFYLCASSIVVRGLKYGYTFGSGTRLTVV.

This sequence joins TRBV7-2 and TRBJ2-1; no definite D call. V was trimmed by 7 bases and J by 0 bases, leaving 10 bases between them. CDR3 length: 14 amino acids. The germline CDR1 and CDR2 sequences are SGHTA and FQGNSA. The CDR3 bases are TGTGCCAGCACCCCAATTAGCTCCTACAATGAGCAGTTCTTC. Its translation is CASTPISSYNEQFF.